These T cell receptor beta chains were read from a single sample in a study of blood T cell repertoires in COVID-19. Sequenced by immunoSEQ multiplex PCR; TCRdb stores in-frame clones only, minus some. The sample records some 270,000 clones, about 83% being singletons. Sample: peripheral blood. These receptors were obtained from a woman at least 80 years old with COVID-19, enrolled during active disease. The CDR3 runs from the conserved cysteine through the conserved F or W. Each record gives: V gene, J gene, clone size, D gene, CDR3 protein, CDR3 DNA. The D gene is left open where the match is weak. For some rows the clone size is stated as once, few or many, or as a class when expanded; others skip it.

v_call: TRBV14
j_call: TRBJ1-6
clone_size: -
d_call: -
cdr3_aa: CASSQVGGNSPLHF
cdr3_nt: TGTGCCAGCAGCCAAGTCGGCGGGAATTCACCCCTCCACTTT

v_call: TRBV2
j_call: TRBJ2-5
clone_size: -
d_call: TRBD2
cdr3_aa: CASSELAGVTETQYF
cdr3_nt: TGTGCCAGCAGTGAATTAGCGGGGGTCACAGAGACCCAGTACTTC

v_call: TRBV7-2
j_call: TRBJ2-3
clone_size: once
d_call: TRBD2
cdr3_aa: CASSLNPGGWDTQYF
cdr3_nt: TGTGCCAGCAGCTTAAATCCGGGGGGGTGGGATACGCAGTATTTT

v_call: TRBV7-2
j_call: TRBJ2-2
clone_size: -
d_call: -
cdr3_aa: CASSLRRAANTGELFF
cdr3_nt: TGTGCCAGCAGCTTACGCAGGGCCGCGAACACCGGGGAGCTGTTTTTT

v_call: TRBV6-7
j_call: TRBJ2-3
clone_size: -
d_call: TRBD2
cdr3_aa: CASRPGGKSLSTDTQYF
cdr3_nt: TGTGCCAGCAGACCGGGGGGGAAGTCCTTGAGCACAGATACGCAGTATTTT

v_call: TRBV18
j_call: TRBJ2-7
clone_size: once
d_call: -
cdr3_aa: CASSPPAAAGLSYEQYF
cdr3_nt: TGTGCCAGTTCACCACCGGCTGCAGCAGGCCTGTCCTACGAGCAGTACTTC

v_call: TRBV5-1
j_call: TRBJ1-1
clone_size: -
d_call: TRBD1
cdr3_aa: CASSFFTGGDTEAFF
cdr3_nt: TGCGCCAGCAGCTTCTTCACAGGGGGCGACACTGAAGCTTTCTTT

v_call: TRBV12-3/TRBV12-4
j_call: TRBJ1-1
clone_size: -
d_call: -
cdr3_aa: CASSQGQRLEAFF
cdr3_nt: TGTGCCAGCAGTCAGGGACAAAGGCTAGAAGCTTTCTTT

v_call: TRBV5-1
j_call: TRBJ1-6
clone_size: -
d_call: TRBD1
cdr3_aa: CASSHIMDRAGNSPLHF
cdr3_nt: TGCGCCAGCAGCCATATAATGGACAGGGCAGGAAATTCACCCCTCCACTTT

v_call: TRBV19
j_call: TRBJ1-3
clone_size: -
d_call: -
cdr3_aa: CATQGSGNTIYF
cdr3_nt: TGTGCCACACAGGGATCGGGAAACACCATATATTTT

v_call: TRBV5-8
j_call: TRBJ2-2
clone_size: few
d_call: TRBD1
cdr3_aa: CASSLGTGIGELFF
cdr3_nt: TGTGCCAGCAGCTTGGGGACAGGGATCGGGGAGCTGTTTTTT

v_call: TRBV14
j_call: TRBJ2-1
clone_size: -
d_call: TRBD2
cdr3_aa: CASSRGTSGGYNEQFF
cdr3_nt: TGTGCCAGCAGCCGCGGGACTAGCGGGGGCTACAATGAGCAGTTCTTC

v_call: TRBV5-4
j_call: TRBJ2-7
clone_size: -
d_call: -
cdr3_aa: CASSLGAREQYF
cdr3_nt: TGTGCCAGCAGCTTAGGGGCGCGGGAGCAGTACTTC

v_call: TRBV5-4
j_call: TRBJ1-4
clone_size: -
d_call: -
cdr3_aa: CASSFVGAGTNEKLFF
cdr3_nt: TGTGCCAGCAGCTTTGTTGGGGCTGGGACTAATGAAAAACTGTTTTTT

v_call: TRBV19
j_call: TRBJ1-6
clone_size: -
d_call: -
cdr3_aa: CASSSIQGTASPLHF
cdr3_nt: TGTGCCAGTAGCTCGATACAGGGTACGGCTTCACCCCTCCACTTT

v_call: TRBV7-2
j_call: TRBJ1-2
clone_size: -
d_call: -
cdr3_aa: CASSLDLGAGGYTF
cdr3_nt: TGTGCCAGCAGCTTAGACCTGGGGGCAGGTGGCTACACCTTC

v_call: TRBV14
j_call: TRBJ1-3
clone_size: -
d_call: -
cdr3_aa: CASSQARASSGNTIYF
cdr3_nt: TGTGCCAGCAGCCAAGCGAGGGCGAGCTCTGGAAACACCATATATTTT

v_call: TRBV3-1/TRBV3-2
j_call: TRBJ2-1
clone_size: -
d_call: TRBD2
cdr3_aa: CASSHLGGGSYNEQFF
cdr3_nt: TGTGCCAGCAGCCACTTGGGGGGGGGCTCCTACAATGAGCAGTTCTTC

v_call: TRBV19
j_call: TRBJ2-2
clone_size: once
d_call: -
cdr3_aa: CASSTGQLGTGELFF
cdr3_nt: TGTGCCAGTAGTACAGGACAGTTGGGCACCGGGGAGCTGTTTTTT

v_call: TRBV4-2
j_call: TRBJ1-2
clone_size: -
d_call: -
cdr3_aa: CASSQVSTVPNYGYTF
cdr3_nt: TGTGCCAGCAGCCAAGTGTCTACGGTCCCTAACTATGGCTACACCTTC

v_call: TRBV20-1
j_call: TRBJ2-5
clone_size: -
d_call: -
cdr3_aa: CSVESQYF
cdr3_nt: TGCAGTGTAGAATCCCAGTACTTC

v_call: TRBV5-1
j_call: TRBJ1-4
clone_size: -
d_call: -
cdr3_aa: CASSLSGMGYEKLFF
cdr3_nt: TGCGCCAGCAGCTTGTCAGGGATGGGGTATGAAAAACTGTTTTTT

v_call: TRBV7-2
j_call: TRBJ2-3
clone_size: once
d_call: -
cdr3_aa: CASSLVTSTDTQYF
cdr3_nt: TGTGCCAGCAGCTTAGTTACTAGCACAGATACGCAGTATTTT

v_call: TRBV5-6
j_call: TRBJ1-5
clone_size: -
d_call: TRBD1
cdr3_aa: CASTLYRTGDNQPQHF
cdr3_nt: TGTGCCAGCACCTTATATAGGACAGGGGACAATCAGCCCCAGCATTTT

v_call: TRBV24-1
j_call: TRBJ1-5
clone_size: -
d_call: -
cdr3_aa: CATSDKQGSNQPQHF
cdr3_nt: TGTGCCACCAGTGATAAACAGGGATCCAATCAGCCCCAGCATTTT

v_call: TRBV5-6
j_call: TRBJ2-3
clone_size: -
d_call: -
cdr3_aa: CASSESADTQYF
cdr3_nt: TGTGCCAGCAGCGAGAGCGCAGATACGCAGTATTTT

v_call: TRBV2
j_call: TRBJ1-6
clone_size: -
d_call: -
cdr3_aa: CASNLQATNSPLHF
cdr3_nt: TGTGCCAGCAACCTACAGGCCACTAATTCACCCCTCCACTTT

v_call: TRBV27
j_call: TRBJ1-1
clone_size: -
d_call: -
cdr3_aa: CASRPGTDAEAFF
cdr3_nt: TGTGCCAGCCGCCCTGGTACAGATGCTGAAGCTTTCTTT

v_call: TRBV5-1
j_call: TRBJ2-3
clone_size: few
d_call: TRBD1
cdr3_aa: CASSEGQMDTQYF
cdr3_nt: TGCGCCAGCAGCGAGGGACAGATGGATACGCAGTATTTT

v_call: TRBV28
j_call: TRBJ1-5
clone_size: few
d_call: -
cdr3_aa: CITGNNQPQHF
cdr3_nt: TGTATCACAGGGAACAATCAGCCCCAGCATTTT

v_call: TRBV5-1
j_call: TRBJ2-1
clone_size: -
d_call: TRBD1
cdr3_aa: CASSTGQGNSYNEQFF
cdr3_nt: TGCGCCAGCAGCACCGGACAGGGCAACTCCTACAATGAGCAGTTCTTC

v_call: TRBV14
j_call: TRBJ1-3
clone_size: once
d_call: TRBD1
cdr3_aa: CASSHRDRGSGNTIYF
cdr3_nt: TGTGCCAGCAGCCATAGGGACAGGGGCTCTGGAAACACCATATATTTT

v_call: TRBV3-1/TRBV3-2
j_call: TRBJ2-7
clone_size: -
d_call: TRBD1
cdr3_aa: CASRGQGSEQYF
cdr3_nt: TGTGCCAGCCGGGGACAGGGAAGCGAGCAGTACTTC

v_call: TRBV5-1
j_call: TRBJ2-3
clone_size: -
d_call: -
cdr3_aa: CASSLYSVDTQYF
cdr3_nt: TGCGCCAGCAGCTTGTATTCGGTAGATACGCAGTATTTT

v_call: TRBV6-6
j_call: TRBJ1-1
clone_size: -
d_call: -
cdr3_aa: CASSYSGEGTEAFF
cdr3_nt: TGTGCCAGCAGTTACTCGGGGGAGGGCACTGAAGCTTTCTTT

v_call: TRBV9
j_call: TRBJ1-6
clone_size: -
d_call: TRBD1
cdr3_aa: CASSQGQGNSPLHF
cdr3_nt: TGTGCCAGCAGCCAGGGACAGGGAAATTCACCCCTCCACTTT

v_call: TRBV5-1
j_call: TRBJ2-5
clone_size: -
d_call: -
cdr3_aa: CASSFGETQYF
cdr3_nt: TGCGCCAGCAGCTTCGGGGAGACCCAGTACTTC

v_call: TRBV15
j_call: TRBJ1-4
clone_size: -
d_call: -
cdr3_aa: CATSLGGGSDEKLFF
cdr3_nt: TGTGCCACCAGCCTGGGGGGAGGATCGGATGAAAAACTGTTTTTT

v_call: TRBV6-5
j_call: TRBJ1-1
clone_size: -
d_call: -
cdr3_aa: CASSTWTMNTEAFF
cdr3_nt: TGTGCCAGCAGTACCTGGACTATGAACACTGAAGCTTTCTTT

v_call: TRBV2
j_call: TRBJ1-3
clone_size: -
d_call: -
cdr3_aa: CASRGRGDTIYF
cdr3_nt: TGTGCCAGCAGGGGCAGGGGAGACACCATATATTTT

v_call: TRBV3-1/TRBV3-2
j_call: TRBJ2-7
clone_size: -
d_call: TRBD1
cdr3_aa: CASSLSGTGAEQYF
cdr3_nt: TGTGCCAGCAGCCTCTCCGGGACAGGGGCCGAGCAGTACTTC

v_call: TRBV3-1/TRBV3-2
j_call: TRBJ1-4
clone_size: -
d_call: TRBD1
cdr3_aa: CASSQQSTGTGGEKLFF
cdr3_nt: TGTGCCAGCAGCCAACAAAGTACCGGGACAGGGGGTGAAAAACTGTTTTTT

v_call: TRBV5-1
j_call: TRBJ2-3
clone_size: -
d_call: -
cdr3_aa: CASSLATTSTDTQYF
cdr3_nt: TGCGCCAGCAGCTTGGCGACGACTAGCACAGATACGCAGTATTTT

v_call: TRBV7-2
j_call: TRBJ2-6
clone_size: -
d_call: -
cdr3_aa: CASSKTGLGGANVLTF
cdr3_nt: TGTGCCAGCAGCAAGACAGGCTTAGGGGGGGCCAACGTCCTGACTTTC

v_call: TRBV18
j_call: TRBJ2-3
clone_size: -
d_call: -
cdr3_aa: CASSPPSEVDTQYF
cdr3_nt: TGTGCCAGCTCACCCCCTAGCGAGGTGGATACGCAGTATTTT

v_call: TRBV24-1
j_call: TRBJ1-2
clone_size: -
d_call: -
cdr3_aa: CATSDPSGENYGYTF
cdr3_nt: TGTGCCACCAGTGACCCCTCGGGGGAGAACTATGGCTACACCTTC

v_call: TRBV14
j_call: TRBJ2-5
clone_size: -
d_call: TRBD1
cdr3_aa: CASSQRGQGYRQETQYF
cdr3_nt: TGTGCCAGCAGCCAAAGGGGGCAGGGATACCGCCAAGAGACCCAGTACTTC

v_call: TRBV28
j_call: TRBJ2-3
clone_size: -
d_call: TRBD1
cdr3_aa: CASSLRTGTTDTQYF
cdr3_nt: TGTGCCAGCAGTTTGAGGACAGGCACCACAGATACGCAGTATTTT

v_call: TRBV11-2
j_call: TRBJ2-7
clone_size: -
d_call: -
cdr3_aa: CASSHPSGTKSSYEQYF
cdr3_nt: TGTGCCAGCAGCCACCCCTCCGGGACAAAGAGCTCCTACGAGCAGTACTTC

v_call: TRBV7-2
j_call: TRBJ1-1
clone_size: -
d_call: -
cdr3_aa: CASSLYGINTEAFF
cdr3_nt: TGTGCCAGCAGCTTATACGGTATTAACACTGAAGCTTTCTTT

v_call: TRBV5-4
j_call: TRBJ1-2
clone_size: -
d_call: -
cdr3_aa: CASSSLDRLGYTF
cdr3_nt: TGTGCCAGCAGCTCCCTCGACAGGCTTGGCTACACCTTC

v_call: TRBV7-2
j_call: TRBJ2-3
clone_size: -
d_call: TRBD2
cdr3_aa: CASRLTSGGANTQYF
cdr3_nt: TGTGCCAGCAGGCTTACAAGCGGGGGGGCGAATACGCAGTATTTT

v_call: TRBV29-1
j_call: TRBJ1-2
clone_size: -
d_call: TRBD1
cdr3_aa: CSTAGTGGMYTF
cdr3_nt: TGCAGCACTGCCGGGACAGGGGGCATGTACACCTTC

v_call: TRBV6-2/TRBV6-3
j_call: TRBJ1-5
clone_size: -
d_call: -
cdr3_aa: CASSYAGTEINQPQHF
cdr3_nt: TGTGCCAGCAGTTATGCGGGGACCGAGATCAATCAGCCCCAGCATTTT

v_call: TRBV7-3
j_call: TRBJ2-5
clone_size: -
d_call: TRBD1
cdr3_aa: CASSLGTGGLETQYF
cdr3_nt: TGTGCCAGCAGCTTAGGGACAGGGGGATTAGAGACCCAGTACTTC

v_call: TRBV4-2
j_call: TRBJ2-1
clone_size: -
d_call: TRBD2
cdr3_aa: CASSQEGSGGAQGTYNEQFF
cdr3_nt: TGTGCCAGCAGCCAAGAAGGTAGCGGGGGGGCCCAGGGAACCTACAATGAGCAGTTCTTC

v_call: TRBV6-4
j_call: TRBJ2-1
clone_size: -
d_call: TRBD2
cdr3_aa: CASSERGGIDEQFF
cdr3_nt: TGTGCCAGCAGTGAGCGGGGGGGCATCGATGAGCAGTTCTTC

v_call: TRBV7-9
j_call: TRBJ1-3
clone_size: -
d_call: TRBD1
cdr3_aa: CASSSGQVGNTIYF
cdr3_nt: TGTGCCAGCAGCTCAGGACAGGTTGGAAACACCATATATTTT

v_call: TRBV3-1/TRBV3-2
j_call: TRBJ2-5
clone_size: -
d_call: -
cdr3_aa: CASSQVGGQGTQYF
cdr3_nt: TGTGCCAGCAGCCAAGTGGGGGGGCAGGGGACCCAGTACTTC